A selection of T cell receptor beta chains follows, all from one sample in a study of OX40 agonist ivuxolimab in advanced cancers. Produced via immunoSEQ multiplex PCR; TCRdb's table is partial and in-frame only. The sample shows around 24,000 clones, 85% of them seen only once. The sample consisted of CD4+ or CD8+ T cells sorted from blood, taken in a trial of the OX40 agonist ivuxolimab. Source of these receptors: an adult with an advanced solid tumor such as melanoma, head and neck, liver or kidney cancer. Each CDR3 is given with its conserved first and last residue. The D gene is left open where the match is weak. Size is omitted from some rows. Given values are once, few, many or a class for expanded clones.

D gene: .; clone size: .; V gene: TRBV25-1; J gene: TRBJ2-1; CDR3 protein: CASSLGVAAPNEQFF; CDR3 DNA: TGTGCCAGCAGTCTAGGGGTTGCAGCACCCAATGAGCAGTTCTTC
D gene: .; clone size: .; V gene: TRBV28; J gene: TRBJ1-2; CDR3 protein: CASSFPTGGGYGYTF; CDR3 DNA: TGTGCCAGCAGTTTCCCCACCGGGGGCGGCTATGGCTACACCTTC
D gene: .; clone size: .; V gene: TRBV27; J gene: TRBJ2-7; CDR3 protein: CASSLSVGTEPYEQYF; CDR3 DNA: TGTGCCAGCAGTTTATCGGTCGGGACCGAACCCTACGAGCAGTACTTC
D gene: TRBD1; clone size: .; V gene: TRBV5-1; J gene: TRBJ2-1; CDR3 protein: CASSWDRDKVERYNEQFF; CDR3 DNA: TGCGCCAGCAGCTGGGACAGGGATAAAGTGGAAAGGTACAATGAGCAGTTCTTC
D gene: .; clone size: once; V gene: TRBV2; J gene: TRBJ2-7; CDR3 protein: CASSEDGTYEQYF; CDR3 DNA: TGTGCCAGCAGTGAAGACGGGACCTACGAGCAGTACTTC
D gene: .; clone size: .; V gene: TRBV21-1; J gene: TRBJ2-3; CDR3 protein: CASSRAPRLATDTQYF; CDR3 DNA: TGTGCCAGCAGCCGCGCGCCTCGTCTCGCGACAGATACGCAGTATTTT
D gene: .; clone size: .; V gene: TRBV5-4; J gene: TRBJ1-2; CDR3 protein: CASSLDRVGNYGYTF; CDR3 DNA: TGTGCCAGCAGCTTGGACAGGGTAGGGAACTATGGCTACACCTTC
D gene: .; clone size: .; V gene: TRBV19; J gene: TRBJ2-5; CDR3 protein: CASNPANRALGETQYF; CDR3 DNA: TGTGCCAGTAACCCTGCTAACAGGGCCTTGGGGGAGACCCAGTACTTC
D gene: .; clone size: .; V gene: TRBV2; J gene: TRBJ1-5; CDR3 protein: CASSEADSNQPQHF; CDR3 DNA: TGTGCCAGCAGTGAAGCGGACAGCAATCAGCCCCAGCATTTT
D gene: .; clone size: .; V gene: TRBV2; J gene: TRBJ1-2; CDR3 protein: CASSEAYGYTF; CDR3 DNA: TGTGCCAGCAGTGAAGCCTATGGCTACACCTTC
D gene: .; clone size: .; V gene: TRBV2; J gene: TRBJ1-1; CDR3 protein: CASMSGGEAFF; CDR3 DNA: TGTGCCAGCATGTCGGGGGGTGAAGCTTTCTTT
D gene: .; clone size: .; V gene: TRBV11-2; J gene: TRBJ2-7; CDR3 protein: CASSLGELLYEQYF; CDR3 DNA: TGTGCCAGCAGCTTAGGGGAACTACTCTACGAGCAGTACTTC
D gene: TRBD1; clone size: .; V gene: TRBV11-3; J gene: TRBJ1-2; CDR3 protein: CASSSRQGSDGYTF; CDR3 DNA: TGTGCCAGCAGCTCCCGACAGGGGAGCGATGGCTACACCTTC
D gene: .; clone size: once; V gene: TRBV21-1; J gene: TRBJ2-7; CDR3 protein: CASSKSGGRRHEQYF; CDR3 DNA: TGTGCCAGCAGCAAGTCAGGCGGGAGGCGACACGAGCAGTACTTC
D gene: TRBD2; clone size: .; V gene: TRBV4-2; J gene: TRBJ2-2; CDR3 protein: CASSQDRLAGVPGELFF; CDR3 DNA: TGTGCCAGCAGCCAAGATCGGCTAGCGGGAGTTCCCGGGGAGCTGTTTTTT
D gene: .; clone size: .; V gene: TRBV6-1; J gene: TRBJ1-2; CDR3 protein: CASSVRDKVSYTF; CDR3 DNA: TGTGCCAGCAGTGTCCGGGACAAAGTTAGCTACACCTTC
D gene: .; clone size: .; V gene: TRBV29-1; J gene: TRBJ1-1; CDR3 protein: CSVAGQNTEAFF; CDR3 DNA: TGCAGCGTTGCCGGACAGAACACTGAAGCTTTCTTT
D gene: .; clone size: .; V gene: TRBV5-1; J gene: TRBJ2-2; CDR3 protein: CASPAETTGELFF; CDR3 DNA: TGCGCCAGCCCGGCAGAGACCACCGGGGAGCTGTTTTTT
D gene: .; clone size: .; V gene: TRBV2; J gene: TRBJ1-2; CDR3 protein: CASSESANYGYTF; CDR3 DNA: TGTGCCAGCAGTGAGTCGGCTAACTATGGCTACACCTTC
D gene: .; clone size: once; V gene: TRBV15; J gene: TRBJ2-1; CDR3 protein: CATRDHNEQFF; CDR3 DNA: TGTGCCACCCGGGACCACAATGAGCAGTTCTTC
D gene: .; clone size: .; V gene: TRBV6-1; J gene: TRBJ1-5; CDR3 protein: CASSERGLHVSQPQHF; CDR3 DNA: TGTGCCAGCAGTGAAAGAGGGCTACATGTAAGTCAGCCCCAGCATTTT
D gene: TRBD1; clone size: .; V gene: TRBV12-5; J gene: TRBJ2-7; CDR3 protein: CASGLVLPDGQGWYEQYF; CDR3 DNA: TGTGCTAGTGGTTTGGTACTACCGGACGGACAGGGGTGGTACGAGCAGTACTTC
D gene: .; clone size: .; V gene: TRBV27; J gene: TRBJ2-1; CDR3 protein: CASRVGGGLLGNEQFF; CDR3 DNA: TGTGCCAGCAGAGTAGGTGGAGGCCTGCTCGGTAATGAGCAGTTCTTC
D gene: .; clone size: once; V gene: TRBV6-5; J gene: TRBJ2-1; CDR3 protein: CASSSTLNEQFF; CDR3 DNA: TGTGCCAGCAGTTCAACCCTGAATGAGCAGTTCTTC
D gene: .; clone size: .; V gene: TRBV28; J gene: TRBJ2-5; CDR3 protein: CLHIAGETQYF; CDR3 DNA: TGTCTCCACATCGCTGGAGAGACCCAGTACTTC
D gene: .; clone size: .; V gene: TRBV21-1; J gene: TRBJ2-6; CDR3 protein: CASRRDPHSGANVLTF; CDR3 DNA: TGTGCCAGCAGACGGGACCCTCACTCTGGGGCCAACGTCCTGACTTTC
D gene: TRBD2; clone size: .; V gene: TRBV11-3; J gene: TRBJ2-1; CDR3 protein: CAQRGGGSHNEQFF; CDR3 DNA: TGTGCCCAAAGGGGCGGGGGATCTCACAATGAGCAGTTCTTC
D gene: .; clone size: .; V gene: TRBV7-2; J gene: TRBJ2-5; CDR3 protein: CASSFGRVETQYF; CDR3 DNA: TGTGCCAGCAGCTTCGGCAGGGTCGAGACCCAGTACTTC
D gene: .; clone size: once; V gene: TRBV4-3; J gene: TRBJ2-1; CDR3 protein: CASSQPASGGTVYIGDEQFF; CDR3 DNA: TGCGCCAGCAGCCAACCGGCCAGCGGAGGAACTGTATATATCGGCGATGAGCAGTTCTTC
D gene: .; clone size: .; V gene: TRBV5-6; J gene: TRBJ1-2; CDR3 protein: CASSLGSGAYGYTF; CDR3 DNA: TGTGCCAGCAGCTTGGGGTCGGGGGCCTATGGCTACACCTTC
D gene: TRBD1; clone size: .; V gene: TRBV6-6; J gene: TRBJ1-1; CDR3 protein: CASSTGGGYTEAFF; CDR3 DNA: TGTGCCAGCAGCACGGGAGGGGGCTACACTGAAGCTTTCTTT
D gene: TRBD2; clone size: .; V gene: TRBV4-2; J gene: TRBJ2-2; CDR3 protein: CASSPYSSGGSTGELFF; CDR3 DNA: TGTGCCAGCAGCCCTTATTCTAGCGGGGGGAGCACCGGGGAGCTGTTTTTT
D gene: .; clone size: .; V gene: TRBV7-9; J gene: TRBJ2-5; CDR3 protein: CASSSFPGPSGETQYF; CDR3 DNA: TGTGCCAGCAGTTCATTCCCGGGACCTTCAGGGGAGACCCAGTACTTC
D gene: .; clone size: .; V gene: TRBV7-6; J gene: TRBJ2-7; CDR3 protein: CASSLEGAEQYF; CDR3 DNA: TGTGCCAGCAGCTTAGAAGGGGCTGAGCAGTACTTC
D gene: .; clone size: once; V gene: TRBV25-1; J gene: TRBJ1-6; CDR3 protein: CASSDGNNSPLHF; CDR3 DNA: TGTGCCAGCAGTGACGGGAATAATTCACCCCTCCACTTT
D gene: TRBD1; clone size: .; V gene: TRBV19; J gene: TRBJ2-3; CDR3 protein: CASTSDRGSTDTQYF; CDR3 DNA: TGTGCCAGTACCTCGGACAGGGGTAGCACAGATACGCAGTATTTT
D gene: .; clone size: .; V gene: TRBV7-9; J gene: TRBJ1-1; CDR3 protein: CASSARDFYTEAFF; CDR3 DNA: TGTGCCAGCAGTGCGAGGGACTTCTACACTGAAGCTTTCTTT
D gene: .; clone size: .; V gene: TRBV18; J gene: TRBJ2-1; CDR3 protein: CASSPVEGGLRYNEQFF; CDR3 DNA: TGTGCCAGCTCACCGGTCGAAGGGGGATTGAGGTACAATGAGCAGTTCTTC
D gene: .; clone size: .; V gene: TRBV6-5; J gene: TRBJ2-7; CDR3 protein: CASLYEQYF; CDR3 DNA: TGTGCCAGCCTATACGAGCAGTACTTC
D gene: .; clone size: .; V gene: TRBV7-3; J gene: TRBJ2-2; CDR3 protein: CASSLGGATGELFF; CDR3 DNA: TGTGCCAGCAGCTTAGGAGGGGCCACCGGGGAGCTGTTTTTT
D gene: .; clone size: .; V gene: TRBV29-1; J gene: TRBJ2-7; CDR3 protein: CSVPAGRGVNEQYF; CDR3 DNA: TGCAGCGTCCCCGCGGGCAGGGGAGTAAACGAGCAGTACTTC
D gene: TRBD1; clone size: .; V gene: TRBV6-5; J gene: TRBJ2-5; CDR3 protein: CASSHTGTGHETQYF; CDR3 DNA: TGTGCCAGCAGCCATACCGGGACAGGGCACGAGACCCAGTACTTC
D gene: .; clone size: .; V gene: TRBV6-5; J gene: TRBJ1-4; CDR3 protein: CASSLLGANEKLFF; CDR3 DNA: TGTGCCAGCAGCTTACTTGGGGCTAATGAAAAACTGTTTTTT
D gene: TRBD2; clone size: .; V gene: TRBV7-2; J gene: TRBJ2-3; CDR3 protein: CAGSLAGAVTDTQYF; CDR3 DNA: TGTGCCGGCAGCCTAGCGGGGGCCGTCACAGATACGCAGTATTTT
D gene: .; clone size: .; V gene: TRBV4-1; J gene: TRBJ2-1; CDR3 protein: CASSQVGEVNEQFF; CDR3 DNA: TGCGCCAGCAGCCAGGTCGGGGAAGTCAATGAGCAGTTCTTC
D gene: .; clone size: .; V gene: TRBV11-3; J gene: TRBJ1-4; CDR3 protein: CASSSIPPALATNEKLFF; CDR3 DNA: TGTGCCAGCAGCTCCATACCGCCCGCCCTTGCAACTAATGAAAAACTGTTTTTT
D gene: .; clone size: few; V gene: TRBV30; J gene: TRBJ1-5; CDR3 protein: CAWSRLGNQPQHF; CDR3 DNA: TGTGCCTGGAGTCGATTGGGGAATCAGCCCCAGCATTTT
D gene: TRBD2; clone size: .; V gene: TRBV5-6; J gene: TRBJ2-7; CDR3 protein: CASSFPTSSVYEQYF; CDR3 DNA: TGTGCCAGCAGCTTCCCGACTAGCTCGGTCTACGAGCAGTACTTC
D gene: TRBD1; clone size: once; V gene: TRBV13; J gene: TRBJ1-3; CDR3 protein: CASSSDRETGNTIYF; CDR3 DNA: TGTGCCAGCAGCTCCGACAGGGAAACTGGAAACACCATATATTTT
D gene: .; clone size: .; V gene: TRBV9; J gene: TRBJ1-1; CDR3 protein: CASSVGRTALNTEAFF; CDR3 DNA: TGTGCCAGCAGCGTAGGCCGGACGGCACTGAACACTGAAGCTTTCTTT
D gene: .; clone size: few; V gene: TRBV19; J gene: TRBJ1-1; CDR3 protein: CASSMLTEAFF; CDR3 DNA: TGTGCCAGTAGTATGTTAACCGAAGCTTTCTTT
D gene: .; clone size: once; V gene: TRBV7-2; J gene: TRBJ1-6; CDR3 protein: CASSAEQGPGAPLHF; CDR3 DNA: TGTGCCAGCAGCGCAGAACAGGGCCCCGGAGCACCCCTCCACTTT
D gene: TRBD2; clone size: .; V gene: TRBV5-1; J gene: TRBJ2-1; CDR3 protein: CASSLAGGSSYNEQFF; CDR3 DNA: TGCGCCAGCAGCTTGGCGGGCGGGAGCTCCTACAATGAGCAGTTCTTC
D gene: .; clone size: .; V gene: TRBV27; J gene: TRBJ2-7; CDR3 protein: CASSLRAGVYEQYF; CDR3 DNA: TGTGCCAGCAGTTTACGGGCAGGGGTCTACGAGCAGTACTTC
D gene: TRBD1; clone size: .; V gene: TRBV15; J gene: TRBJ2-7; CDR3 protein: CATSGDRGGYEQYF; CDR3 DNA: TGTGCCACCAGCGGGGACAGGGGCGGCTACGAGCAGTACTTC
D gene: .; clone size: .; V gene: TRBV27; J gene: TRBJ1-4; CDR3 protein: CASSLSLSSEKLFF; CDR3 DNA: TGTGCCAGCAGTCTATCATTAAGTTCCGAAAAACTGTTTTTT
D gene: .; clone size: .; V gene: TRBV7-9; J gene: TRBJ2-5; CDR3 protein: CASSQGVLETQYF; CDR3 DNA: TGTGCCAGCAGCCAAGGGGTGTTGGAGACCCAGTACTTC